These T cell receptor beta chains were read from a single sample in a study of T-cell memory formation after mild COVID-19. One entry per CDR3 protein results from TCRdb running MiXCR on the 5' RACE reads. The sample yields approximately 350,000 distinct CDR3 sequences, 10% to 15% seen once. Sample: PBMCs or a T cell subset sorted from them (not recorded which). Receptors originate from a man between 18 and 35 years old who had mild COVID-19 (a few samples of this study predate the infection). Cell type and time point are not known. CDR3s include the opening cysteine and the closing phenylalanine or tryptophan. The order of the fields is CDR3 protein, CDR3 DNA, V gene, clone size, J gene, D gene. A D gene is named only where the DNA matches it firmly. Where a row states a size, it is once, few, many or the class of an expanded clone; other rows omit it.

CDR3 protein: CASSHEDRWNEKLFF
CDR3 DNA: TGTGCCAGCAGCCATGAGGACCGCTGGAATGAAAAACTGTTTTTT
V gene: TRBV4-2
clone size: many
J gene: TRBJ1-4
D gene: .

CDR3 protein: CASSVLAGGQETQYF
CDR3 DNA: TGTGCCAGCAGTGTGTTAGCGGGGGGGCAAGAGACCCAGTACTTC
V gene: TRBV6-1
clone size: few
J gene: TRBJ2-5
D gene: TRBD2

CDR3 protein: CASSQDIPLGRSSYEQYF
CDR3 DNA: TGCGCCAGCAGCCAAGATATCCCTCTAGGTAGGAGCTCCTACGAGCAGTACTTC
V gene: TRBV4-3
clone size: many
J gene: TRBJ2-7
D gene: .

CDR3 protein: CSAMKTGFNEKLFF
CDR3 DNA: TGCAGTGCCATGAAGACAGGGTTTAATGAAAAACTGTTTTTT
V gene: TRBV20-1
clone size: .
J gene: TRBJ1-4
D gene: TRBD1

CDR3 protein: CSAQRGGPTETQYF
CDR3 DNA: TGCAGTGCACAAAGGGGGGGCCCCACGGAGACGCAGTATTTT
V gene: TRBV20-1
clone size: .
J gene: TRBJ2-3
D gene: .

CDR3 protein: CASSPEMGSGAYNEQFF
CDR3 DNA: TGTGCCAGCAGCCCTGAGATGGGTTCGGGGGCCTACAATGAGCAGTTCTTC
V gene: TRBV7-8
clone size: few
J gene: TRBJ2-1
D gene: .

CDR3 protein: CASGLVAPYGYTF
CDR3 DNA: TGTGCTAGTGGTTTGGTGGCACCTTATGGCTACACCTTC
V gene: TRBV12-5
clone size: few
J gene: TRBJ1-2
D gene: .

CDR3 protein: CASSSRTGLFRNEQFF
CDR3 DNA: TGTGCCAGCAGTTCGCGGACAGGGCTATTTCGGAATGAGCAGTTCTTC
V gene: TRBV12-3/TRBV12-4
clone size: many
J gene: TRBJ2-1
D gene: TRBD1

CDR3 protein: CASSQGPGMHTQYF
CDR3 DNA: TGTGCCAGCAGCCAAGGACCGGGTATGCATACGCAGTATTTT
V gene: TRBV14
clone size: few
J gene: TRBJ2-3
D gene: .

CDR3 protein: CASSFGRGGTETQYF
CDR3 DNA: TGTGCCAGCAGTTTTGGTCGCGGGGGGACCGAGACCCAGTACTTC
V gene: TRBV27
clone size: few
J gene: TRBJ2-5
D gene: TRBD2

CDR3 protein: CASSWNDGVNTEAFF
CDR3 DNA: TGCGCCAGCAGCTGGAACGATGGGGTTAACACTGAAGCTTTCTTT
V gene: TRBV5-1
clone size: few
J gene: TRBJ1-1
D gene: .

CDR3 protein: CASMWGNNEQFF
CDR3 DNA: TGTGCCAGCATGTGGGGAAACAATGAGCAGTTCTTC
V gene: TRBV28
clone size: few
J gene: TRBJ2-1
D gene: .

CDR3 protein: CASIGQGQETQYF
CDR3 DNA: TGTGCCAGCATCGGACAGGGGCAAGAGACCCAGTACTTC
V gene: TRBV6-2/TRBV6-3
clone size: .
J gene: TRBJ2-5
D gene: TRBD1

CDR3 protein: CASSHPGQGTSPLGTQYF
CDR3 DNA: TGCGCCAGCAGTCACCCGGGACAGGGGACCTCCCCACTGGGTACGCAGTATTTT
V gene: TRBV23-1
clone size: .
J gene: TRBJ2-3
D gene: TRBD1

CDR3 protein: CASSYSTGQLNYGYTF
CDR3 DNA: TGTGCCAGCAGTTACTCGACCGGGCAGCTGAACTATGGCTACACCTTC
V gene: TRBV6-5
clone size: .
J gene: TRBJ1-2
D gene: .

CDR3 protein: CSANRLAGGPDTQYF
CDR3 DNA: TGCAGTGCCAACAGACTAGCGGGGGGGCCGGATACGCAGTATTTT
V gene: TRBV20-1
clone size: few
J gene: TRBJ2-3
D gene: TRBD2

CDR3 protein: CASSVAGRANEQFF
CDR3 DNA: TGTGCCAGCAGTGTGGCAGGGAGAGCCAATGAGCAGTTCTTC
V gene: TRBV6-1
clone size: few
J gene: TRBJ2-1
D gene: .

CDR3 protein: CASRGQGGTNSPLHF
CDR3 DNA: TGTGCCAGCCGAGGACAGGGAGGGACTAATTCACCCCTCCACTTT
V gene: TRBV7-2
clone size: .
J gene: TRBJ1-6
D gene: TRBD1

CDR3 protein: CASTVGADTQYF
CDR3 DNA: TGTGCCAGCACCGTGGGGGCAGATACGCAGTATTTT
V gene: TRBV7-2
clone size: few
J gene: TRBJ2-3
D gene: .

CDR3 protein: CASSQVPTGYSNQPQHF
CDR3 DNA: TGCGCCAGCAGCCAAGTCCCCACAGGCTATAGCAATCAGCCCCAGCATTTT
V gene: TRBV4-1
clone size: few
J gene: TRBJ1-5
D gene: .

CDR3 protein: CASSPGTFLDGYTF
CDR3 DNA: TGTGCCAGTAGTCCTGGGACCTTTTTGGATGGCTACACCTTC
V gene: TRBV19
clone size: many
J gene: TRBJ1-2
D gene: .

CDR3 protein: CSVLWDARDGYYNEQFF
CDR3 DNA: TGCAGCGTCCTCTGGGACGCCCGGGACGGGTATTACAATGAGCAGTTCTTC
V gene: TRBV29-1
clone size: few
J gene: TRBJ2-1
D gene: .

CDR3 protein: CASSPRPEGGNTIYF
CDR3 DNA: TGTGCCAGCAGCCCCCGCCCCGAGGGAGGGAACACCATATATTTT
V gene: TRBV7-8
clone size: .
J gene: TRBJ1-3
D gene: .

CDR3 protein: CASRPNSYRGPYGYTF
CDR3 DNA: TGTGCCAGCAGGCCCAATTCTTACAGGGGGCCATATGGCTACACCTTC
V gene: TRBV6-4
clone size: few
J gene: TRBJ1-2
D gene: TRBD1

CDR3 protein: CASSQGPLQETQYF
CDR3 DNA: TGTGCCAGCAGCCAGGGACCTTTACAAGAGACCCAGTACTTC
V gene: TRBV7-6
clone size: .
J gene: TRBJ2-5
D gene: .

CDR3 protein: CASRLSTTDTQYF
CDR3 DNA: TGTGCCAGCAGACTTTCGACCACAGATACGCAGTATTTT
V gene: TRBV6-6
clone size: .
J gene: TRBJ2-3
D gene: .

CDR3 protein: CASGQETQYF
CDR3 DNA: TGTGCCAGCGGGCAAGAGACCCAGTACTTC
V gene: TRBV25-1
clone size: many
J gene: TRBJ2-5
D gene: .

CDR3 protein: CASSVAGGDYGYTF
CDR3 DNA: TGTGCCAGCAGCGTGGCAGGGGGCGACTATGGCTACACCTTC
V gene: TRBV9
clone size: few
J gene: TRBJ1-2
D gene: TRBD1

CDR3 protein: CASSLQAGGQETQYF
CDR3 DNA: TGTGCCAGCAGCTTACAAGCGGGGGGGCAAGAGACCCAGTACTTC
V gene: TRBV11-2
clone size: .
J gene: TRBJ2-5
D gene: TRBD2

CDR3 protein: CASSQTGGANGYTF
CDR3 DNA: TGTGCCAGCAGCCAGACAGGGGGCGCCAATGGCTACACCTTC
V gene: TRBV6-5
clone size: few
J gene: TRBJ1-2
D gene: TRBD1

CDR3 protein: CASSYSPSDTDTQYF
CDR3 DNA: TGTGCCAGCAGTTACTCGCCATCGGACACAGATACGCAGTATTTT
V gene: TRBV6-5
clone size: .
J gene: TRBJ2-3
D gene: .

CDR3 protein: CASSAGNFNEKLFF
CDR3 DNA: TGTGCCAGCAGCGCCGGGAACTTTAATGAAAAACTGTTTTTT
V gene: TRBV7-9
clone size: .
J gene: TRBJ1-4
D gene: .

CDR3 protein: CASSPNRGLGTEAFF
CDR3 DNA: TGTGCCAGCAGTCCGAACAGGGGGCTGGGCACTGAAGCTTTCTTT
V gene: TRBV27
clone size: .
J gene: TRBJ1-1
D gene: TRBD1

CDR3 protein: CASSLGGTGGTDTQYF
CDR3 DNA: TGTGCCAGCAGCTTAGGGGGGACAGGGGGTACAGATACGCAGTATTTT
V gene: TRBV7-9
clone size: .
J gene: TRBJ2-3
D gene: TRBD1

CDR3 protein: CASSQELVNEQFF
CDR3 DNA: TGCGCCAGCAGCCAAGAACTAGTCAATGAGCAGTTCTTC
V gene: TRBV4-3
clone size: many
J gene: TRBJ2-1
D gene: .

CDR3 protein: CASSLAGYTEAFF
CDR3 DNA: TGTGCCAGCAGCCTAGCCGGTTACACTGAAGCTTTCTTT
V gene: TRBV9
clone size: many
J gene: TRBJ1-1
D gene: .

CDR3 protein: CSVVGQQGQPQHF
CDR3 DNA: TGCAGCGTTGTTGGCCAGCAAGGTCAGCCCCAGCATTTT
V gene: TRBV29-1
clone size: few
J gene: TRBJ1-5
D gene: .

CDR3 protein: CASSEGGSGANVLTF
CDR3 DNA: TGTGCCAGCAGTGAAGGGGGCTCTGGGGCCAACGTCCTGACTTTC
V gene: TRBV6-1
clone size: many
J gene: TRBJ2-6
D gene: .